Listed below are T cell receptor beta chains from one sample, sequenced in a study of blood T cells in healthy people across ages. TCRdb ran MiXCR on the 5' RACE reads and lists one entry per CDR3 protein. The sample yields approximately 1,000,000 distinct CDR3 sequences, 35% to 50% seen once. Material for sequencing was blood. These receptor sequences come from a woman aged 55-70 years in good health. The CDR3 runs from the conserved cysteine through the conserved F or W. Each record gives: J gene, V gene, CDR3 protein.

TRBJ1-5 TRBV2 CASSSNLGTGRNQPQHF
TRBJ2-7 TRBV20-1 CSAPDSYEQYF
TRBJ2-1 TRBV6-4 CASSIILGNEQFF
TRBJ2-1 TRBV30 CAWTTLGNEQFF
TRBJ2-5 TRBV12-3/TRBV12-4 CASSLGRGPWETQYF
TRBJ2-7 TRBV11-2 CASSLELAEDSYEQYF
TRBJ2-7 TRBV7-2 CASSQRAGVSYEQYF
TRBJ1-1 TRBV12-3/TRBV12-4 CASTLQGSMNTEAFF
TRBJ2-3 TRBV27 CATSADTQYF
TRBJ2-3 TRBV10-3 CALRSEQSTDTQYF
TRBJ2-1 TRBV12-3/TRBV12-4 CASSLSASWYNEQFF
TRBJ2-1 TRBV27 CASSLSWASEEQFF
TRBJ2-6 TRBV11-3 CASSPTGGTAGANVLTF
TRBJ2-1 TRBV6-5 CASRTGPAEQFF
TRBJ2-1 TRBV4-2 CASSRKGGTRRDNEQFF
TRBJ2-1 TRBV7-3 CASSFGGGEQFF
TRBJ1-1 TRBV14 CASSQRTGTGMLNTEAFF
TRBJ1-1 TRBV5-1 CASSSGQGREAFF
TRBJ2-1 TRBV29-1 CSVEAPELSSYNEQFF
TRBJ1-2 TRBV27 CASSKAGERGYTF
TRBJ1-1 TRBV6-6 CASSYSPEAFF
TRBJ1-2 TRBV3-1 CASSQAGGASSYGYTF
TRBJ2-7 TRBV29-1 CSVEDGPAGHTSSYEQYF
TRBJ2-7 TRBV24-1 CVALGSTPRESREQYF
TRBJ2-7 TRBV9 CASSPRTGVSYEQYF